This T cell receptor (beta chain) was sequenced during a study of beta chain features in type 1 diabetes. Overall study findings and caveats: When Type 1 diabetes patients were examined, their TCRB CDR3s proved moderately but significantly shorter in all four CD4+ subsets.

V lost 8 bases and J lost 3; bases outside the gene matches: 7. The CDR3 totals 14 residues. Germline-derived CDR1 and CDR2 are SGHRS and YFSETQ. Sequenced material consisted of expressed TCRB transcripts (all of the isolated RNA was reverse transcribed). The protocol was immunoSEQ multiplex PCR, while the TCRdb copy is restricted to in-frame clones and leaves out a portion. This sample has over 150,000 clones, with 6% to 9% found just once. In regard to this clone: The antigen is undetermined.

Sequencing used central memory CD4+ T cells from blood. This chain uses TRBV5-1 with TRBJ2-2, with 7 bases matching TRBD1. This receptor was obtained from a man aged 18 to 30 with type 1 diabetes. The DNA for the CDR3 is TGCGCCAGTGGTCGACAGGGAGACACCGGGGAGCTGTTTTTT. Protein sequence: CASGRQGDTGELFF. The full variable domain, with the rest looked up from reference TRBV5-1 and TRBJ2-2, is KAGVTQTPRYLIKTRGQQVTLSCSPISGHRSVSWYQQTPGQGLQFLFEYFSETQRNKGNFPGRFSGRQFSNSRSEMNVSTLELGDSALYLCASGRQGDTGELFFGEGSRLTVL.